This T cell receptor beta chain is drawn from a study of blood T cell repertoires in COVID-19. The data were produced by immunoSEQ multiplex PCR, yet TCRdb's version contains in-frame clones alone and is incomplete. The repertoire holds fewer than 250,000 clones, with about 86% as singletons. The receptor comes from a man in his fifties or sixties with active or convalescent COVID-19. Sequences were obtained from peripheral blood.

CDR3: CASSSQGGANTGELFF. The CDR3 DNA reads TGTGCCAGCAGCTCACAGGGTGGGGCGAACACCGGGGAGCTGTTTTTT. The chain is built from TRBV7-2 and TRBJ2-2; the D gene is possibly TRBD1 (6 bases). In germline, CDR1 is SGHTA, CDR2 FQGNSA. Trimming removed 4 bases at V and 0 bases at J, with 12 bases between. The CDR3 consists of 16 residues.